This TCR beta chain was captured by sequencing in a study of human thymus T cells. The thymus tissue came from resections taken during corrective heart surgery. It was healthy Finnish infants having corrective surgery for congenital heart defects who were the donors. Clones were read by immunoSEQ multiplex PCR, and TCRdb kept only the in-frame ones, dropping some. The sample has some 130,000 clones; over 85% are singletons. In germline, CDR1 is SGHVS, CDR2 FNYEAQ. The CDR3 spans 17 residues. The trim removed 1 base at V and 4 bases at J, leaving 9 bases unmatched. As for this clone: The target antigen is unknown.

General study points: As related research reported, thymic repertoires overlapped highly among unrelated individuals. Thymic and blood repertoires seemed to favor certain V and J genes.

This TCR was recovered from a boy in the first two years of life with a congenital heart defect but otherwise immunologically healthy. V gene TRBV7-6 combines with J gene TRBJ1-3; TRBD1 agrees at 8 bases. Sequenced material: thymus tissue. The CDR3 DNA is TGTGCCAGCAGCTTAGTCGCGGCAGGGGGCACCGGAAACACCATATATTTT. Translated, it gives CASSLVAAGGTGNTIYF.